This note documents a single T cell receptor (beta chain) sequence. The V gene lost 1 base and the J gene lost 4 bases, with 10 bases spanning the gap. Germline V gene data show CDR1 as SNHLY and CDR2 as FYNNEI. This CDR3 comprises 14 residues. Only in-frame clones appear in the TCRdb table, and some are missing; sequencing was by immunoSEQ multiplex PCR. The table shows fewer than 200,000 clones, with around 79% occurring only once. The record originates from a study of blood T cell repertoires in COVID-19. The chain uses TRBV2 and TRBJ2-5, with TRBD1 as a possible D gene (6 bases). The clonotype was recovered from a woman between 65 and 79 years old with acute or convalescent COVID-19. The sample comprised peripheral blood. The CDR3 sequence is CASSEVGAGETQYF. DNA for the CDR3: TGTGCCAGCAGTGAAGTGGGGGCTGGAGAGACCCAGTACTTC.